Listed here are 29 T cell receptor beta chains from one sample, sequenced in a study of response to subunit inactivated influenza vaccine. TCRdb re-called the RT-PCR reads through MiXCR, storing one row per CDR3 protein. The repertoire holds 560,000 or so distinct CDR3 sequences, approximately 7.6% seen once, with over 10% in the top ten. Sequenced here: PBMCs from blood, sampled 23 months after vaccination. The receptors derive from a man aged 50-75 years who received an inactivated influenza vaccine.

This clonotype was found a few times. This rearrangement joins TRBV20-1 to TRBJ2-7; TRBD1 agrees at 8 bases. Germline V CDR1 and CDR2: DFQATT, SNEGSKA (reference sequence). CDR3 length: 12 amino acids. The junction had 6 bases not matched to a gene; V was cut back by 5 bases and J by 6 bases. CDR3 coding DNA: TGCAGTGCTCCCACGACAGGGGCCGAGCAGTACTTC. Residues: CSAPTTGAEQYF.

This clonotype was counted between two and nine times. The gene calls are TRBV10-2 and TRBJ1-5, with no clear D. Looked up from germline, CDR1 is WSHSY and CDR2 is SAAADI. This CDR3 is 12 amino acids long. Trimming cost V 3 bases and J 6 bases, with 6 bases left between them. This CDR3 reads CASSDFGQPQHF. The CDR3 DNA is TGCGCCAGCAGTGATTTTGGTCAGCCCCAGCATTTT.

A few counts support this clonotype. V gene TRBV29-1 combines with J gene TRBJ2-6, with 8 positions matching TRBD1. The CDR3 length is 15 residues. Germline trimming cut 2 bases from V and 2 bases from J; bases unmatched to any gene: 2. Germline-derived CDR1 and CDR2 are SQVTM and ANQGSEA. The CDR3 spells CSVEMTGAGANVLTF. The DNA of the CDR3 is TGCAGCGTTGAAATGACAGGGGCTGGGGCCAACGTCCTGACTTTC.

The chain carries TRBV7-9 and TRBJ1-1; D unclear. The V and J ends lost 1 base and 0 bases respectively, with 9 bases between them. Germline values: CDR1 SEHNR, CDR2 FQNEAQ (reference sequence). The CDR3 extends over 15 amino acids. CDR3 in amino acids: CASSLGGLLNTEAFF. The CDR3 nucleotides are TGTGCCAGCAGCTTAGGAGGCCTCCTGAACACTGAAGCTTTCTTT.

The CDR3: CASSSDRAKETQYF. The CDR3 DNA reads TGTGCCAGCAGCTCGGACAGGGCGAAAGAGACCCAGTACTTC. The chain recombines TRBV7-2 with TRBJ2-5; TRBD1 agrees at 8 bases. The CDR3 has 14 residues. The V segment lost 4 bases and the J segment 3 bases; nucleotides outside the gene matches: 4. CDR1 and CDR2 from the germline V gene are SGHTA and FQGNSA. The whole variable domain, remainder taken from reference TRBV7-2 and TRBJ2-5, is GAGVSQSPSNKVTEKGKDVELRCDPISGHTALYWYRQSLGQGLEFLIYFQGNSAPDKSGLPSDRFSAERTGGSVSTLTIQRTQQEDSAVYLCASSSDRAKETQYFGPGTRLLVL.

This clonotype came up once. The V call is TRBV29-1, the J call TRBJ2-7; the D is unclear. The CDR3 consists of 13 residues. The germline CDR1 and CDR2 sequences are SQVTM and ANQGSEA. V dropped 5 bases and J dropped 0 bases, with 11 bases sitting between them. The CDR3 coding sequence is TGCAGCGTTAGGCCAATGAGCTCCTACGAGCAGTACTTC. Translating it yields CSVRPMSSYEQYF.

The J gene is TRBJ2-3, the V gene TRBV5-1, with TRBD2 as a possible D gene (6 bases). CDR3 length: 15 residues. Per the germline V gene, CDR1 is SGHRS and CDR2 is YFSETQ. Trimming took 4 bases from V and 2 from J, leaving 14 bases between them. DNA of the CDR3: TGCGCCAGCAGCCGCGGGACTTTAAACACAGATACGCAGTATTTT. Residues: CASSRGTLNTDTQYF.

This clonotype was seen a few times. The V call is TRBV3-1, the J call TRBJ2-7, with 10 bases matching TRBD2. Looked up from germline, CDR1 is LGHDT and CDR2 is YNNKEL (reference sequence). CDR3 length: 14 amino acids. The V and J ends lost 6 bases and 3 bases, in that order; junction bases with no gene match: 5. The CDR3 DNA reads TGTGCCAGCAGTCTAGCGGGAGAAGACTACGAGCAGTACTTC. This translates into CASSLAGEDYEQYF.

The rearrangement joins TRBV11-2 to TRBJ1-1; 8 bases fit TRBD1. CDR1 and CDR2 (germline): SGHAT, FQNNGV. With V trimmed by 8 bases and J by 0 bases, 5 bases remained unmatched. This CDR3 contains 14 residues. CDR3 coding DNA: TGTGCCAGCGGTCGGGACAGGTTGAACACTGAAGCTTTCTTT. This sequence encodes CASGRDRLNTEAFF.

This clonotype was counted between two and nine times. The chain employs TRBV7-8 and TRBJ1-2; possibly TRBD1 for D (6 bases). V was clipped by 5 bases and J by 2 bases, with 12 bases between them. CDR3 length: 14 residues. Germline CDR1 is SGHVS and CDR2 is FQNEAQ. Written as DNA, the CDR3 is TGTGCCAGCAGCCAACAAGGGGGAAACTATGGCTACACCTTC. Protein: CASSQQGGNYGYTF.

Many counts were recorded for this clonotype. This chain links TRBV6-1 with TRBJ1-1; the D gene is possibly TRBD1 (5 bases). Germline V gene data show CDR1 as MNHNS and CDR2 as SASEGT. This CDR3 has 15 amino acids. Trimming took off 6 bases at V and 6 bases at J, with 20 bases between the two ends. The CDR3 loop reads CASRHTDTRKAEAFF. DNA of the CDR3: TGTGCCAGCAGACACACGGACACGAGGAAAGCTGAAGCTTTCTTT.

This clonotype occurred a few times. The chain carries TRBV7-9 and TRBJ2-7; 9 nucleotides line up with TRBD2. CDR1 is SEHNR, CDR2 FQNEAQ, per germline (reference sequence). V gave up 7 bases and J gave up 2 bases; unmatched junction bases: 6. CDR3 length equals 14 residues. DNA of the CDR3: TGTGCCAGCATCCCAGCGGGAGGCGCCTACGAGCAGTACTTC. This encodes CASIPAGGAYEQYF.

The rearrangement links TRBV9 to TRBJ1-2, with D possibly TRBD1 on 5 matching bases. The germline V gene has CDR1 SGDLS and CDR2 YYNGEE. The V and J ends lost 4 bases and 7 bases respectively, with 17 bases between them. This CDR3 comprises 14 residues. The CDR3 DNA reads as TGTGCCAGCAGCCCAAGCGGGGGGTTGGTTGGCTACACCTTC. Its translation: CASSPSGGLVGYTF. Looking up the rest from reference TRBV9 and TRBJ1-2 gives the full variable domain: DSGVTQTPKHLITATGQRVTLRCSPRSGDLSVYWYQQSLDQGLQFLIQYYNGEERAKGNILERFSAQQFPDLHSELNLSSLELGDSALYFCASSPSGGLVGYTFGSGTRLTVV.

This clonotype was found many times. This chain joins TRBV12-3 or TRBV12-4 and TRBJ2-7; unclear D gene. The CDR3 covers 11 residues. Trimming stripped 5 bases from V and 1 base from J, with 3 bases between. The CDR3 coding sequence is TGTGCCAGCAGTACATCCTACGAGCAGTACTTC. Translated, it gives CASSTSYEQYF.

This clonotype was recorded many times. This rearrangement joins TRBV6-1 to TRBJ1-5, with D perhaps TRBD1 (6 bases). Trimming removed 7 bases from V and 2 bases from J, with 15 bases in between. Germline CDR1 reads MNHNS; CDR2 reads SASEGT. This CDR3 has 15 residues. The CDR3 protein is CASTYYRQGNQPQHF. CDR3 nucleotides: TGTGCCAGCACCTATTATAGACAGGGCAATCAGCCCCAGCATTTT.

The CDR3 sequence is CAWRPIAGGTDTQYF. In DNA, the CDR3 is TGTGCCTGGAGGCCCATAGCGGGCGGCACAGATACGCAGTATTTT. The V and J genes are TRBV30 and TRBJ2-3; 7 positions match TRBD2. The CDR3 covers 15 residues. The V segment lost 3 bases and the J segment 1 base; nucleotides outside the gene matches: 7. Germline loops: CDR1 GTSNPN, CDR2 SVGIG (reference sequence).

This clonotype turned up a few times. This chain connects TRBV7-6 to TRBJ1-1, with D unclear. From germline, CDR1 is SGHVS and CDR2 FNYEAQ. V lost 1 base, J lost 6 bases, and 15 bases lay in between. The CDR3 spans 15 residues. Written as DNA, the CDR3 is TGTGCCAGCAGCTTAGAGGTCGGGGAACGGTCTGAAGCTTTCTTT. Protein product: CASSLEVGERSEAFF.

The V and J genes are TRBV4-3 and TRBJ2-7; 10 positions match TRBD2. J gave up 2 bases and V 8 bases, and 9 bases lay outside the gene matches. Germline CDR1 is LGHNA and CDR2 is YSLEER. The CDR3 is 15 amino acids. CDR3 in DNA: TGCGCCAGCGCACCCGGGACTAGCGACACCTACGAGCAGTACTTC. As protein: CASAPGTSDTYEQYF.

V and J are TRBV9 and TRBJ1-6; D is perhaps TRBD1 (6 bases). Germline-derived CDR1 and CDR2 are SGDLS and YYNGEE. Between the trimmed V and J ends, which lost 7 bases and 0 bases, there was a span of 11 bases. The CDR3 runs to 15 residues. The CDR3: CASHRDSSYNSPLHF. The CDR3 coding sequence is TGTGCCAGCCACAGGGATAGCTCCTATAATTCACCCCTCCACTTT. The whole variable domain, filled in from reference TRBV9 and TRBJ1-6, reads DSGVTQTPKHLITATGQRVTLRCSPRSGDLSVYWYQQSLDQGLQFLIQYYNGEERAKGNILERFSAQQFPDLHSELNLSSLELGDSALYFCASHRDSSYNSPLHFGNGTRLTVT.

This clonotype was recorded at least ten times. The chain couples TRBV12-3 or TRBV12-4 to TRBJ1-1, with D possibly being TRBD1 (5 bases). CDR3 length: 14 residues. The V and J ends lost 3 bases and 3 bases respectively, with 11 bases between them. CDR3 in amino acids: CASSFGGPHTEAFF. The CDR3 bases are TGTGCCAGCAGTTTTGGGGGACCCCACACTGAAGCTTTCTTT.

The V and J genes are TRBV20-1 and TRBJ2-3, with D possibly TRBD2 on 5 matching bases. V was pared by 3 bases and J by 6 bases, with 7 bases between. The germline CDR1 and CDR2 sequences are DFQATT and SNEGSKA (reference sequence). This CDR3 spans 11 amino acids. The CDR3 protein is CSASASDTQYF. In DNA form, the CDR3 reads TGCAGTGCTAGCGCTAGCGATACGCAGTATTTT.

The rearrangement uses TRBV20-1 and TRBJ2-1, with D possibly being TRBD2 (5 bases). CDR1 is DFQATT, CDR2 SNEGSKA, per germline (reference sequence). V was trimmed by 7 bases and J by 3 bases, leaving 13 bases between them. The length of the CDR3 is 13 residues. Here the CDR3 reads CSGGPPGYNEQFF. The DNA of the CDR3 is TGCAGTGGAGGGCCCCCGGGCTACAATGAGCAGTTCTTC.

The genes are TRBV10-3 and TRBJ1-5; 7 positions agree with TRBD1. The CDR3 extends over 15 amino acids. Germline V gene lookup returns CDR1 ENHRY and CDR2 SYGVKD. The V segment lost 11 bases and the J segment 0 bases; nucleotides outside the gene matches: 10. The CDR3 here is CASSAGQYSNQPQHF. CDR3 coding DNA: TGTGCCTCTTCTGCGGGACAGTATAGCAATCAGCCCCAGCATTTT.

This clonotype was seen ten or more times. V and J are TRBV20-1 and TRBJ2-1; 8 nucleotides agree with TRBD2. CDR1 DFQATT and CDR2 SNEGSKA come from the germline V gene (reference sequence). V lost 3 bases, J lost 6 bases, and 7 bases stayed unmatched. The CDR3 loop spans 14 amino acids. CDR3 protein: CSASLAGPRNEQFF. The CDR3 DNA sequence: TGCAGTGCTAGTCTAGCGGGTCCTCGCAATGAGCAGTTCTTC.

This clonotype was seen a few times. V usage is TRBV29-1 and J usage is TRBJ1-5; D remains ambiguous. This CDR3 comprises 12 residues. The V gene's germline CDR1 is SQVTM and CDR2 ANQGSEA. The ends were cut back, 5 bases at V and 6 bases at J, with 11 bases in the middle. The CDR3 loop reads CSVTVLGQPQHF. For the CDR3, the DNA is TGCAGCGTTACCGTGTTGGGTCAGCCCCAGCATTTT.

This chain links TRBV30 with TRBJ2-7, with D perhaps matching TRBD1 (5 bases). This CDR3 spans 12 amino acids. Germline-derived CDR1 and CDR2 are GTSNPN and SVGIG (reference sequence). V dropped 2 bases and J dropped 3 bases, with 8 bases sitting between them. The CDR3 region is CAWSRQLYEQYF. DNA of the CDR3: TGTGCCTGGAGTCGACAGCTCTACGAGCAGTACTTC.

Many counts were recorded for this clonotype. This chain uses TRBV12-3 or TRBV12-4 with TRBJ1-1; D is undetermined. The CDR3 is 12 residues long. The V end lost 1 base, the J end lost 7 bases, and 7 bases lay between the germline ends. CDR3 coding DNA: TGTGCCAGCAGTTTAGGCGTATATGAAGCTTTCTTT. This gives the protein CASSLGVYEAFF.

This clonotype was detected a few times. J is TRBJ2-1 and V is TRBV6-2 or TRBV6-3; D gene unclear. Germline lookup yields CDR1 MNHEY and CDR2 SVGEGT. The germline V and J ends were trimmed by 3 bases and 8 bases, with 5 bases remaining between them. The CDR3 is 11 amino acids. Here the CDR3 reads CASSYPDEQFF. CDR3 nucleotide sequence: TGTGCCAGCAGTTATCCCGATGAGCAGTTCTTC.

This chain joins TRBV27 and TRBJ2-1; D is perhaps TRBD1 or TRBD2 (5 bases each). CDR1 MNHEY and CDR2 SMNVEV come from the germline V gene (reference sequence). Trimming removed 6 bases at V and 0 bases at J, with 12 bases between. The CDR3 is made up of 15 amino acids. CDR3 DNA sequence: TGTGCCAGCAGGTACGGGGCAAGCTCCTACAATGAGCAGTTCTTC. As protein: CASRYGASSYNEQFF.